A single sample gave rise to the 32 T cell receptor beta chains below, sequenced in a study of blood T cell repertoires in COVID-19. TCRdb's table, derived via immunoSEQ multiplex PCR, lists solely in-frame clones and lacks some. This table holds 200,000 to 250,000 clones, approximately 80% found once. The sequenced material came from peripheral blood. Receptors originate from a woman of 80 years or more with COVID-19, enrolled during active disease.

The chain employs TRBV19 and TRBJ1-5, with 10 bases that match TRBD1. Per germline, CDR1 LNHDA and CDR2 SQIVND (reference sequence). The CDR3 has 14 residues. The V gene end was trimmed by 7 bases and the J gene end by 4 bases; junction bases not matched to a gene: 4. For the CDR3, the DNA is TGTGCCAGTAAGCCGGGACAGGGGAATCAGCCCCAGCATTTT. This gives the protein CASKPGQGNQPQHF.

The CDR3 spells CSASEGGASAFF. The CDR3 nucleotides read TGCAGTGCTAGTGAAGGTGGGGCGTCAGCTTTCTTT. The chain couples TRBV20-1 to TRBJ1-1; D may be TRBD1 (5 bases). This CDR3 has 12 amino acids. The V and J ends lost 3 bases and 10 bases respectively, with 15 bases between them. Germline V CDR1 and CDR2: DFQATT, SNEGSKA (reference sequence).

V usage is TRBV3-1 (or the pseudogene TRBV3-2) and J usage is TRBJ1-1, with TRBD1 identical over 10 bases. The CDR3 runs to 14 residues. Trimming at V came to 4 bases and at J to 5 bases, leaving 4 bases not matched to a gene. Germline-derived CDR1 and CDR2 are LGHDT and YNNKEL (reference sequence). The CDR3 DNA reads as TGTGCCAGCAGCCCGACAGGGGGCGGGACTGAAGCTTTCTTT. Amino acid sequence: CASSPTGGGTEAFF.

The genes are TRBV5-1 and TRBJ2-5, with 8 bases lining up with TRBD2. J lost 2 bases, V lost 4 bases, and 10 bases had no gene match. In germline, CDR1 is SGHRS, CDR2 YFSETQ. The CDR3 sequence is 16 residues long. The CDR3 is CASSPHSTSVQETQYF. The CDR3 DNA follows: TGCGCCAGCAGCCCGCATTCGACTAGCGTACAAGAGACCCAGTACTTC.

The CDR3 loop reads CASSYGQSYGGDTQYF. CDR3 nucleotides: TGTGCCAGCAGCTACGGACAGTCCTACGGCGGCGATACGCAGTATTTT. This chain links TRBV5-4 with TRBJ2-3; possible D gene TRBD1, 6 bases. This CDR3 spans 16 amino acids. The germline CDR1 and CDR2 sequences are SGHNT and YYREEE (reference sequence). Trimming took off 3 bases at V and 6 bases at J, with 20 bases between the two ends.

This sequence joins TRBV28 and TRBJ2-1, with 9 bases lining up with TRBD2. The CDR3 consists of 16 residues. In germline, CDR1 is MDHEN, CDR2 SYDVKM. The V gene end was trimmed by 8 bases and the J gene end by 7 bases; junction bases not matched to a gene: 15. CDR3 in amino acids: CASPPAAGGPDNEQFF. CDR3 nucleotide sequence: TGTGCCAGCCCTCCCGCCGCGGGAGGGCCTGATAATGAGCAGTTCTTC.

The chain employs TRBV5-1 and TRBJ1-5; TRBD1 aligns across 9 bases. After removal of 4 bases from V and 7 bases from J, the junction contained 9 bases not matched to a gene. The CDR3 is 15 amino acids. Germline V gives CDR1 SGHRS, CDR2 YFSETQ. The CDR3 region has the DNA TGCGCCAGCAGCCCTATGGGACAGGGTGGCCAGCCCCAGCATTTT. It yields the protein CASSPMGQGGQPQHF.

The CDR3 protein is CASSDRAREAFF. In nucleotides, the CDR3 is TGTGCCAGCAGTGACAGGGCTAGGGAAGCTTTCTTT. The V call is TRBV2, the J call TRBJ1-1, with D perhaps TRBD1 (5 bases). Germline values: CDR1 SNHLY, CDR2 FYNNEI. The V end lost 3 bases, the J end lost 8 bases, and 10 bases lay between the germline ends. This CDR3 comprises 12 residues.

The rearrangement links TRBV9 to TRBJ2-1; D is unclear. V was cut by 0 bases and J by 0 bases, with 10 bases left in between. From germline, CDR1 is SGDLS and CDR2 YYNGEE. The CDR3 runs 16 residues. The CDR3 DNA follows: TGTGCCAGCAGCGTAGGTGGGCCCAGCTCCTACAATGAGCAGTTCTTC. This encodes CASSVGGPSSYNEQFF.

V gene TRBV29-1 combines with J gene TRBJ1-2; 8 bases align to TRBD1. Trimming cost V 5 bases and J 8 bases; bases outside gene matches: 7. The CDR3 extends over 12 amino acids. The V gene's germline CDR1 is SQVTM and CDR2 ANQGSEA. CDR3 sequence: CSVQGQGTGYTF. The CDR3 coding sequence is TGCAGCGTTCAAGGACAGGGCACGGGCTACACCTTC.

The rearrangement joins TRBV18 to TRBJ1-1; 11 bases map to TRBD1. The CDR3 totals 15 residues. V shed 6 bases and J 3 bases; nucleotides not matched to a gene: 6. CDR1 is KGHSH and CDR2 is LQKENI in the germline V gene. The CDR3 spells CASSQDRGRYTEAFF. In nucleotides, the CDR3 is TGTGCCAGCTCGCAGGACAGGGGGCGGTACACTGAAGCTTTCTTT.

This rearrangement joins TRBV6-2 or TRBV6-3 to TRBJ1-1; D is ambiguous. Germline lookup yields CDR1 MNHEY and CDR2 SVGEGT. This CDR3 contains 13 residues. With 5 bases removed from V and 7 bases from J, the gap between germline ends came to 14 bases. CDR3 sequence: CASSTGREVEAFF. DNA of the CDR3: TGTGCCAGCAGTACGGGGAGAGAGGTTGAAGCTTTCTTT.

The genes are TRBV6-5 and TRBJ1-1; no definite D call. Germline CDR1 is MNHEY and CDR2 is SVGAGI. The CDR3 runs to 14 residues. Trimming pared 2 bases from V and 3 bases from J, leaving 10 bases between. The CDR3 region is CASSYPGQHTEAFF. CDR3 sequence (DNA): TGTGCCAGCAGTTACCCTGGGCAGCACACTGAAGCTTTCTTT.

For the CDR3, the DNA is TGTGCCAGCAGCTTATGGGCAGGGCTGGGCGAAAAACTGTTTTTT. It specifies CASSLWAGLGEKLFF. The genes are TRBV7-2 and TRBJ1-4; D is perhaps TRBD1 (5 bases). CDR3 length: 15 residues. V was clipped by 2 bases and J by 8 bases, with 15 bases between them. In germline, CDR1 is SGHTA, CDR2 FQGNSA.

V is TRBV5-4 and J is TRBJ2-1, with 7 bases aligning to TRBD1. Germline values: CDR1 SGHNT, CDR2 YYREEE (reference sequence). The CDR3 is made up of 15 amino acids. With V trimmed by 4 bases and J by 9 bases, 13 bases remained unmatched. Here the CDR3 DNA reads TGTGCCAGCAGCCGAGGAGACAGGGACCTGGGTGAGCAGTTCTTC. Protein sequence: CASSRGDRDLGEQFF. The full variable domain, completed using reference TRBV5-4 and TRBJ2-1, is ETGVTQSPTHLIKTRGQQVTLRCSSQSGHNTVSWYQQALGQGPQFIFQYYREEENGRGNFPPRFSGLQFPNYSSELNVNALELDDSALYLCASSRGDRDLGEQFFGPGTRLTVL.

The chain combines TRBV28 with TRBJ1-6, with 9 bases matching TRBD1. The CDR3 sequence is 15 residues long. The germline V gene encodes CDR1 MDHEN and CDR2 SYDVKM. Losses at the gene ends were 6 bases for V and 7 bases for J; bases not matched to a gene: 7. The CDR3 here is CASSSGQGRNSPLHF. In nucleotides, the CDR3 is TGTGCCAGCAGCTCCGGACAGGGGCGAAATTCACCCCTCCACTTT.

The CDR3 loop is CASSQRRTSYNEQFF. In nucleotides, the CDR3 is TGTGCCAGCAGCCAAAGGAGGACTAGCTACAATGAGCAGTTCTTC. The V gene is TRBV3-1 (or the pseudogene TRBV3-2), the J gene TRBJ2-1, with 7 bases aligning to TRBD2. J gave up 3 bases and V 2 bases, and 4 bases lay outside the gene matches. The CDR3 is made up of 15 amino acids. Germline V lookup: CDR1 LGHDT, CDR2 YNNKEL (reference sequence).

This chain connects TRBV28 to TRBJ1-5; D not certain. Between the trimmed V and J ends, which lost 6 bases and 7 bases, there was a span of 22 bases. Germline CDR1 MDHEN, CDR2 SYDVKM. The CDR3 runs 16 residues. CDR3 amino acids: CASSSRGGAQFQPQHF. The CDR3 nucleotides read TGTGCCAGCAGCTCCCGGGGAGGCGCACAATTCCAGCCCCAGCATTTT. The full variable domain, completed using reference TRBV28 and TRBJ1-5, is DVKVTQSSRYLVKRTGEKVFLECVQDMDHENMFWYRQDPGLGLRLIYFSYDVKMKEKGDIPEGYSVSREKKERFSLILESASTNQTSMYLCASSSRGGAQFQPQHFGDGTRLSIL.

The chain employs TRBV6-5 and TRBJ1-3, with D maybe TRBD1 (5 bases). The V end lost 0 bases, the J end lost 0 bases, and 9 bases lay between the germline ends. The CDR3 runs 16 residues. Looked up from germline, CDR1 is MNHEY and CDR2 is SVGAGI. The CDR3, as DNA: TGTGCCAGCAGTTACTCTGCGGGGCTCTCTGGAAACACCATATATTTT. It is translated as CASSYSAGLSGNTIYF.

The rearrangement links TRBV28 to TRBJ1-5; a weak D match, TRBD1 (6 bases). This CDR3 is 14 amino acids long. CDR1 MDHEN and CDR2 SYDVKM come from the germline V gene. The V gene lost 8 bases and the J gene lost 0 bases, with 11 bases spanning the gap. CDR3 in amino acids: CASQGHLSNQPQHF. The CDR3 coding sequence is TGTGCCAGCCAGGGACACCTTAGCAATCAGCCCCAGCATTTT.

The chain joins TRBV24-1 to TRBJ2-1, with 11 bases lining up with TRBD2. Losses at the gene ends were 1 base for V and 9 bases for J; bases not matched to a gene: 10. Germline CDR1 reads KGHDR; CDR2 reads SFDVKD. The CDR3 contains 17 residues. CDR3 nucleotide sequence: TGTGCCACCAGTGATTTAGGTTCACTAGCGGGAGTGGGTGAGCAGTTCTTC. The encoded protein is CATSDLGSLAGVGEQFF.

The chain combines TRBV28 with TRBJ1-1, with 8 bases lining up with TRBD1. Per the germline V gene, CDR1 is MDHEN and CDR2 is SYDVKM. Trimming removed 4 bases from V and 5 bases from J; junction bases left unmatched: 6. This CDR3 is built from 14 residues. The CDR3 bases are TGTGCCAGCAGTTCCGCACAGGGGGGGACTGAAGCTTTCTTT. This translates into CASSSAQGGTEAFF.

The chain joins TRBV6-1 to TRBJ2-1, with a possible D match to TRBD1 (6 bases). Trimming left V 3 bases short and J 8 bases short, with 20 bases between. The CDR3 has 16 residues. Per the germline V gene, CDR1 is MNHNS and CDR2 is SASEGT. The CDR3 sequence: CASSDPQGIGSDEQFF. The CDR3 coding sequence is TGTGCCAGCAGTGACCCTCAGGGGATTGGGTCCGATGAGCAGTTCTTC.

This clone appeared once. This CDR3 reads CASSYSGGGASGELFF. CDR3 coding DNA: TGTGCCAGCAGTTACTCTGGCGGGGGGGCCTCTGGGGAGCTGTTTTTT. The chain couples TRBV6-2 or TRBV6-3 to TRBJ2-2; 9 bases align to TRBD2. V shed 0 bases, J shed 8 bases, and the junction held 7 bases outside the gene matches. Per the germline V gene, CDR1 is MNHEY and CDR2 is SVGEGT. The CDR3 loop spans 16 amino acids.

The rearrangement joins TRBV7-3 to TRBJ2-3; 7 positions match TRBD2. The germline V gene encodes CDR1 SGHTA and CDR2 FQGTGA. The CDR3 has 15 residues. V was clipped by 5 bases and J by 2 bases; unmatched bases: 7. The CDR3, as DNA: TGTGCCAGCAGCGCGTATGGGGGGGACACAGATACGCAGTATTTT. Its translation is CASSAYGGDTDTQYF.

CDR3 in DNA: TGTGCCAGCAAAGGAGATGGACAGGGTGGAGATACGCAGTATTTT. Residues: CASKGDGQGGDTQYF. The V gene is TRBV2, the J gene TRBJ2-3; TRBD1 matches 8 bases. This CDR3 spans 15 amino acids. J lost 5 bases, V lost 7 bases, and 11 bases had no gene match. Germline CDR1 SNHLY, CDR2 FYNNEI.

The chain uses TRBV3-1 (or the pseudogene TRBV3-2) and TRBJ2-7; D possibly corresponds to TRBD1 (5 bases). The CDR3 is 14 amino acids. Germline lookup yields CDR1 LGHDT and CDR2 YNNKEL (reference sequence). V lost 4 bases and J 1 base, leaving 11 bases between the germline ends. CDR3 coding DNA: TGTGCCAGCAGCCGGTACCAGGGATCCTACGAGCAGTACTTC. This translates into CASSRYQGSYEQYF.

The table lists this clone with a few counts. This chain links TRBV5-1 with TRBJ2-5; 8 bases align to TRBD1. This CDR3 comprises 14 residues. The germline V gene encodes CDR1 SGHRS and CDR2 YFSETQ. V trimming: 5 bases; J trimming: 5 bases; junction bases outside the gene matches: 8. The CDR3 region is CASREAGGAETQYF. DNA for the CDR3: TGCGCCAGCAGGGAGGCAGGGGGCGCTGAGACCCAGTACTTC.

The genes are TRBV9 and TRBJ2-3; the D gene is possibly TRBD2 (5 bases). This CDR3 has 15 residues. CDR1 and CDR2 (germline): SGDLS, YYNGEE. V was trimmed by 0 bases and J by 2 bases, leaving 10 bases between them. In nucleotides, the CDR3 is TGTGCCAGCAGCGTAGCAGAGGGCGACACAGATACGCAGTATTTT. Its protein product is CASSVAEGDTDTQYF.

V gene TRBV14 combines with J gene TRBJ1-4, with D perhaps TRBD1 (5 bases). Looked up from germline, CDR1 is SGHDN and CDR2 is FVKESK. The CDR3 has 14 residues. V lost 4 bases, J lost 7 bases, and 13 bases lay in between. The CDR3 DNA reads as TGTGCCAGCAGCCCCCGTCAGGGAGGTGAAAAACTGTTTTTT. Translation gives CASSPRQGGEKLFF.

The gene calls are TRBV3-1 (or the pseudogene TRBV3-2) and TRBJ2-5, with D unresolved. This CDR3 region has 12 residues. Looked up from germline, CDR1 is LGHDT and CDR2 is YNNKEL (reference sequence). Trimming removed 1 base at V and 6 bases at J, with 6 bases between. Here the CDR3 reads CASSQASKTQYF. CDR3 DNA: TGTGCCAGCAGCCAAGCGAGCAAGACCCAGTACTTC.

The chain couples TRBV19 to TRBJ2-2, with D possibly TRBD2 on 6 matching bases. V was pared by 7 bases and J by 2 bases, with 14 bases between. From germline, CDR1 is LNHDA and CDR2 SQIVND (reference sequence). CDR3 length equals 15 residues. This CDR3 is CASNGGARNTGELFF. In DNA, the CDR3 is TGTGCCAGTAACGGAGGGGCTAGAAACACCGGGGAGCTGTTTTTT.